A single sample is the source of the 19 T cell receptor beta chains below, sequenced in a study of blood T cell repertoires in COVID-19. Data came from immunoSEQ multiplex PCR; TCRdb stores just in-frame clones and leaves some out. Among some 340,000 clones, roughly 90% were seen once, and the ten largest hold about 4%. The sequencing input was PBMCs or T cells enriched from blood (not recorded which). The receptors derive from a woman aged 30 to 39 who had been exposed to COVID-19.

The chain combines TRBV5-6 with TRBJ1-3; D remains ambiguous. The CDR3 is 16 amino acids. Germline-derived CDR1 and CDR2 are SGHDT and YYEEEE. Deletions cut 0 bases from V and 1 base from J, with 11 bases between. The CDR3 reads CASSLAGGWSGNTIYF. Here the CDR3 DNA reads TGTGCCAGCAGCTTGGCCGGCGGTTGGTCTGGAAACACCATATATTTT. Variable domain in full (rest from reference TRBV5-6 and TRBJ1-3): DAGVTQSPTHLIKTRGQQVTLRCSPKSGHDTVSWYQQALGQGPQFIFQYYEEEERQRGNFPDRFSGHQFPNYSSELNVNALLLGDSALYLCASSLAGGWSGNTIYFGEGSWLTVV.

V is TRBV20-1 and J is TRBJ1-6; a possible D gene is TRBD1 (5 bases). The germline CDR1 and CDR2 sequences are DFQATT and SNEGSKA (reference sequence). V gave up 3 bases and J gave up 7 bases, with 7 bases separating them. The CDR3 has 12 residues. The CDR3 here is CSASNRNSPLHF. CDR3 nucleotide sequence: TGCAGTGCTAGTAACAGGAATTCACCCCTCCACTTT.

The chain recombines TRBV2 with TRBJ1-3; 7 bases align to TRBD1. V gave up 7 bases and J gave up 0 bases; unmatched junction bases: 6. This CDR3 region has 15 residues. Germline CDR1 is SNHLY and CDR2 is FYNNEI. The CDR3 loop reads CASKGGLSSGNTIYF. Here the CDR3 DNA reads TGTGCCAGCAAAGGGGGCCTAAGCTCTGGAAACACCATATATTTT. Full variable domain (rest looked up from reference TRBV2 and TRBJ1-3): EPEVTQTPSHQVTQMGQEVILRCVPISNHLYFYWYRQILGQKVEFLVSFYNNEISEKSEIFDDQFSVERPDGSNFTLKIRSTKLEDSAMYFCASKGGLSSGNTIYFGEGSWLTVV.

The chain is built from TRBV7-3 and TRBJ1-1; no firm D call. Germline assignment: CDR1 SGHTA and CDR2 FQGTGA. The CDR3 has 12 residues. Trimming took off 4 bases at V and 4 bases at J, with 7 bases between the two ends. Here the CDR3 reads CASSSGSTEAFF. The DNA for the CDR3 is TGTGCCAGCAGCTCTGGGAGCACTGAAGCTTTCTTT.

The chain recombines TRBV29-1 with TRBJ2-1; 9 bases match TRBD1. Per the germline V gene, CDR1 is SQVTM and CDR2 is ANQGSEA. The CDR3 contains 14 residues. V gave up 5 bases and J gave up 5 bases; unmatched junction bases: 7. The CDR3 reads CSVSGTGFHNEQFF. Written as DNA, the CDR3 is TGCAGCGTTTCCGGGACAGGGTTCCACAATGAGCAGTTCTTC.

The chain uses TRBV5-1 and TRBJ1-6, with unresolved D. The CDR3 spans 13 residues. Per germline, CDR1 SGHRS and CDR2 YFSETQ. V gave up 4 bases and J gave up 7 bases, with 9 bases separating them. CDR3 region: CASSHDWNSPLHF. As DNA, the CDR3 is TGCGCCAGCAGCCACGACTGGAATTCACCCCTCCACTTT.

V gene TRBV5-4 combines with J gene TRBJ1-3; D is undetermined. The V end lost 0 bases, the J end lost 0 bases, and 4 bases lay between the germline ends. The CDR3 totals 14 residues. Germline CDR1 SGHNT, CDR2 YYREEE (reference sequence). CDR3 protein: CASSLESSGNTIYF. The CDR3 nucleotides are TGTGCCAGCAGCTTGGAGAGCTCTGGAAACACCATATATTTT. The whole variable domain, remainder taken from reference TRBV5-4 and TRBJ1-3, is ETGVTQSPTHLIKTRGQQVTLRCSSQSGHNTVSWYQQALGQGPQFIFQYYREEENGRGNFPPRFSGLQFPNYSSELNVNALELDDSALYLCASSLESSGNTIYFGEGSWLTVV.

The chain employs TRBV2 and TRBJ2-5, with TRBD2 identical over 13 bases. The V segment lost 6 bases and the J segment 4 bases; nucleotides outside the gene matches: 2. CDR1 is SNHLY and CDR2 is FYNNEI in the germline V gene. The CDR3 contains 14 residues. CDR3 bases: TGTGCCAGCAGAAGACTAGCGGGGGGAGAGACCCAGTACTTC. Translating it yields CASRRLAGGETQYF.

This clone was seen more than once but under ten times. The chain recombines TRBV4-3 with TRBJ2-1; D might be TRBD1 (5 bases). Germline-derived CDR1 and CDR2 are LGHNA and YSLEER. The CDR3 runs to 16 residues. V lost 3 bases and J lost 7, with 19 bases in between. The CDR3 region is CASSQLVGQLKNEQFF. The CDR3, as DNA: TGCGCCAGCAGCCAGCTAGTGGGGCAACTCAAAAATGAGCAGTTCTTC.

This clone was detected once. This sequence joins TRBV7-9 and TRBJ2-6; maybe TRBD1 (6 bases). Germline V lookup: CDR1 SEHNR, CDR2 FQNEAQ (reference sequence). The V gene lost 3 bases and the J gene lost 4 bases, with 10 bases spanning the gap. The CDR3 is made up of 15 amino acids. This CDR3 is CASSFWGRGANVLTF. The CDR3, as DNA: TGTGCCAGCAGCTTCTGGGGGCGAGGGGCCAACGTCCTGACTTTC. Full variable domain (rest looked up from reference TRBV7-9 and TRBJ2-6): DTGVSQNPRHKITKRGQNVTFRCDPISEHNRLYWYRQTLGQGPEFLTYFQNEAQLEKSRLLSDRFSAERPKGSFSTLEIQRTEQGDSAMYLCASSFWGRGANVLTFGAGSRLTVL.

A single count supports this clone. The V and J genes are TRBV6-5 and TRBJ1-5, with 10 bases fitting TRBD1. This CDR3 comprises 14 residues. The V gene end was trimmed by 6 bases and the J gene end by 7 bases; junction bases not matched to a gene: 6. Germline V lookup: CDR1 MNHEY, CDR2 SVGAGI. CDR3 coding DNA: TGTGCCAGCAGCCTGGGACAGGGGTCGCAGCCCCAGCATTTT. Its protein product is CASSLGQGSQPQHF.

The V and J genes are TRBV7-3 and TRBJ2-1; 7 nucleotides align to TRBD2. V trimming: 4 bases; J trimming: 4 bases; junction bases outside the gene matches: 1. CDR1 is SGHTA and CDR2 is FQGTGA in the germline V gene. The CDR3 is 13 amino acids. DNA of the CDR3: TGTGCCAGCAGCTCTAGCGGATACAATGAGCAGTTCTTC. Translation: CASSSSGYNEQFF.

This chain joins TRBV5-1 and TRBJ1-4, with 9 bases fitting TRBD1. Unmatched junction bases numbered 6, after V lost 4 bases and J lost 8 bases. Germline CDR1 and CDR2: SGHRS and YFSETQ. The CDR3 has 14 residues. CDR3 sequence: CASSPDRGWEKLFF. As DNA, the CDR3 is TGCGCCAGCAGCCCGGACAGGGGTTGGGAAAAACTGTTTTTT.

This clone has a single count. V is TRBV29-1 and J is TRBJ2-1; 7 positions match TRBD1. V was pared by 3 bases and J by 4 bases, with 6 bases of the junction left unmatched. Germline lookup yields CDR1 SQVTM and CDR2 ANQGSEA. CDR3 length: 14 amino acids. This chain's CDR3 is CSVERQGEYNEQFF. As DNA, the CDR3 is TGCAGCGTTGAGAGACAGGGCGAGTACAATGAGCAGTTCTTC.

CDR3 in amino acids: CASSQMESETQYF. The CDR3 DNA reads as TGTGCCAGCAGCCAGATGGAGTCGGAGACCCAGTACTTC. This chain joins TRBV4-2 and TRBJ2-5; D gene unclear. V was trimmed by 3 bases and J by 5 bases, leaving 10 bases between them. The CDR3 totals 13 residues. Germline CDR1 reads LGHNA; CDR2 reads YNFKEQ.

V is TRBV6-5 and J is TRBJ1-2, with TRBD1 matching over 7 bases. J gave up 2 bases and V 6 bases, and 9 bases lay outside the gene matches. This CDR3 comprises 15 residues. CDR1 MNHEY and CDR2 SVGAGI come from the germline V gene. CDR3 sequence (DNA): TGTGCCAGCAGCGATCGGACAGGAACGAACTATGGCTACACCTTC. Translating gives CASSDRTGTNYGYTF.

The chain carries TRBV28 and TRBJ1-1; tentative D call: TRBD1 (6 bases). The ends were cut back, 10 bases at V and 0 bases at J, with 12 bases in the middle. Germline-derived CDR1 and CDR2 are MDHEN and SYDVKM. The CDR3 extends over 13 amino acids. CDR3 nucleotide sequence: TGTGCCACACTGACAGGTCTGAACACTGAAGCTTTCTTT. It encodes CATLTGLNTEAFF. Full variable domain (outside the CDR3, taken from reference TRBV28 and TRBJ1-1): DVKVTQSSRYLVKRTGEKVFLECVQDMDHENMFWYRQDPGLGLRLIYFSYDVKMKEKGDIPEGYSVSREKKERFSLILESASTNQTSMYLCATLTGLNTEAFFGQGTRLTVV.

V usage is TRBV11-2 and J usage is TRBJ1-4; no definite D call. Germline V CDR1 and CDR2: SGHAT, FQNNGV. Trimming cost V 1 base and J 2 bases, with 11 bases left between them. The CDR3 consists of 16 residues. The CDR3 reads CASSLVAGFTNEKLFF. The CDR3 region has the DNA TGTGCCAGCAGCTTAGTTGCGGGGTTCACTAATGAAAAACTGTTTTTT. Variable domain in full (rest from reference TRBV11-2 and TRBJ1-4): EAGVAQSPRYKIIEKRQSVAFWCNPISGHATLYWYQQILGQGPKLLIQFQNNGVVDDSQLPKDRFSAERLKGVDSTLKIQPAKLEDSAVYLCASSLVAGFTNEKLFFGSGTQLSVL.

This clone was counted only a few times. This chain links TRBV28 with TRBJ1-3, with D possibly being TRBD1 (6 bases). With 10 bases removed from V and 4 bases from J, the gap between germline ends came to 14 bases. CDR3 size: 13 residues. The germline V gene encodes CDR1 MDHEN and CDR2 SYDVKM. The CDR3 sequence is CATHGGGGNTIYF. CDR3 coding DNA: TGTGCCACCCATGGGGGGGGCGGAAACACCATATATTTT.